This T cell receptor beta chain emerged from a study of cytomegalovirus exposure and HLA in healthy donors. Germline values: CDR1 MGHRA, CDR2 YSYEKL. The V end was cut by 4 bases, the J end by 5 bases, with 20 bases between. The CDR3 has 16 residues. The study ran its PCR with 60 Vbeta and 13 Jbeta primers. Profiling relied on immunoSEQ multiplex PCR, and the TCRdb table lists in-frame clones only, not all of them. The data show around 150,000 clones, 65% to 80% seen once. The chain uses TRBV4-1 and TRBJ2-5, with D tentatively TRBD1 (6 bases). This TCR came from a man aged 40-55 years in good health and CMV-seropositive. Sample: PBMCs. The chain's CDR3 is CASSLRGLNVAETQYF. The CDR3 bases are TGCGCCAGCAGCCTCAGGGGCCTAAATGTGGCTGAGACCCAGTACTTC.